These 15 T cell receptor beta chains came from one sample sequenced in a study of graft-versus-host responses after intestinal transplantation. No antigen is known for these receptors. The repertoire was sequenced with immunoSEQ multiplex PCR; TCRdb's copy has only in-frame clones and lacks some. Seen here are over 85,000 clones, roughly 91% observed once, and the top ten hold 0.18%. The sample was unstimulated CD4+ T cells sorted from spleen or lymph node cells, taken before transplant. These receptors were collected from a human donor who was the organ donor for an intestinal transplant.

The chain joins TRBV4-1 to TRBJ2-5, with D uncertain. Near its end, the DNA agrees better with TRBJ2-7, so the J call may be wrong. This CDR3 comprises 13 residues. Germline V gene data show CDR1 as MGHRA and CDR2 as YSYEKL. CDR3 in DNA: TGCGCCAGCAGCCGGCAGGTGGACTACGAGCAGTACTTC. This gives the protein CASSRQVDYEQYF.

The rearrangement joins TRBV5-1 to TRBJ1-5, with 8 bases that match TRBD1. CDR1 and CDR2 (germline): SGHRS, YFSETQ. The trim removed 3 bases at V and 4 bases at J, leaving 3 bases unmatched. The CDR3 extends over 14 amino acids. Written as DNA, the CDR3 is TGCGCCAGCAGCTCAGGGGGCCCGAATCAGCCCCAGCATTTT. Its translation is CASSSGGPNQPQHF. The full variable domain, in which reference TRBV5-1 and TRBJ1-5 provide the parts outside the CDR3, is KAGVTQTPRYLIKTRGQQVTLSCSPISGHRSVSWYQQTPGQGLQFLFEYFSETQRNKGNFPGRFSGRQFSNSRSEMNVSTLELGDSALYLCASSSGGPNQPQHFGDGTRLSIL.

The V and J genes are TRBV19 and TRBJ1-1; D remains unclear. V was cut by 5 bases and J by 0 bases, with 13 bases left in between. Germline V gene sequence: CDR1 LNHDA, CDR2 SQIVND (reference sequence). CDR3 length equals 15 residues. CDR3 region: CASSVGVSMNTEAFF. In nucleotides, the CDR3 is TGTGCCAGTAGTGTCGGGGTTAGCATGAACACTGAAGCTTTCTTT. The full variable domain, rest sourced from reference TRBV19 and TRBJ1-1, is DGGITQSPKYLFRKEGQNVTLSCEQNLNHDAMYWYRQDPGQGLRLIYYSQIVNDFQKGDIAEGYSVSREKKESFPLTVTSAQKNPTAFYLCASSVGVSMNTEAFFGQGTRLTVV.

The chain joins TRBV7-2 to TRBJ2-7; D possibly corresponds to TRBD1 (6 bases). The CDR3 loop spans 17 amino acids. Germline V gives CDR1 SGHTA, CDR2 FQGNSA. Between the trimmed V and J ends, which lost 3 bases and 5 bases, there was a span of 23 bases. The CDR3 region is CASSLGFGEDSHNEQYF. Here the CDR3 DNA reads TGTGCCAGCAGCTTGGGATTTGGTGAGGACAGTCATAACGAGCAGTACTTC.

The V and J genes are TRBV25-1 and TRBJ2-1; D not resolved. The germline V gene has CDR1 MGHDK and CDR2 SYGVNS. This CDR3 region has 12 residues. V was trimmed by 4 bases and J by 6 bases, leaving 7 bases between them. The CDR3 protein is CASSAMRNEQFF. CDR3 sequence (DNA): TGTGCCAGCAGTGCGATGCGCAATGAGCAGTTCTTC.

The rearrangement uses TRBV5-1 and TRBJ2-5; 10 nucleotides match TRBD2. Germline V gives CDR1 SGHRS, CDR2 YFSETQ. V lost 4 bases, J lost 5 bases, and 8 bases stayed unmatched. This CDR3 contains 15 residues. The CDR3 sequence: CASSSPAGGHETQYF. The CDR3 nucleotides read TGCGCCAGCAGCAGCCCAGCGGGGGGGCACGAGACCCAGTACTTC. The whole variable domain, filled in from reference TRBV5-1 and TRBJ2-5, reads KAGVTQTPRYLIKTRGQQVTLSCSPISGHRSVSWYQQTPGQGLQFLFEYFSETQRNKGNFPGRFSGRQFSNSRSEMNVSTLELGDSALYLCASSSPAGGHETQYFGPGTRLLVL.

CDR3 DNA: TGCGCCAGCGGCAGCGGGCTCAGGCCCAGGGGGTACGAGCAGTACTTC. Its translation is CASGSGLRPRGYEQYF. The V gene is TRBV5-1, the J gene TRBJ2-7; weak D call: TRBD1 (7 bases). V lost 7 bases, J lost 4 bases, and 24 bases lay in between. The CDR3 has 16 amino acids. Germline CDR1 reads SGHRS; CDR2 reads YFSETQ.

The J gene is TRBJ2-3, the V gene TRBV7-6; D might be TRBD1 (6 bases). CDR3 length: 16 residues. CDR1 is SGHVS and CDR2 is FNYEAQ in the germline V gene. Trimming removed 1 base at V and 2 bases at J, with 13 bases between. The CDR3 protein is CASSLVTGHSTDTQYF. In nucleotides, the CDR3 is TGTGCCAGCAGCTTAGTTACAGGGCACTCCACAGATACGCAGTATTTT.

There are a few counts of this clone. V usage is TRBV7-9 and J usage is TRBJ1-5; TRBD1 might be the D (5 bases). The germline CDR1 and CDR2 sequences are SEHNR and FQNEAQ (reference sequence). The ends were cut back, 0 bases at V and 7 bases at J, with 13 bases in the middle. CDR3 length equals 15 residues. CDR3 DNA sequence: TGTGCCAGCAGCTTAGCTGGGGCAGGGCCGCAGCCCCAGCATTTT. Translation gives CASSLAGAGPQPQHF.

The rearrangement uses TRBV20-1 and TRBJ2-1; perhaps TRBD2 as D (5 bases). V was clipped by 3 bases and J by 11 bases, with 11 bases between them. This CDR3 has 11 residues. CDR1 and CDR2 from the germline V gene are DFQATT and SNEGSKA (reference sequence). DNA for the CDR3: TGCAGTGCTAGCGAGGGCCTAAAGCAGTTCTTC. As protein: CSASEGLKQFF.

V gene TRBV4-1 combines with J gene TRBJ1-1; the match to TRBD1 covers 10 bases. Germline CDR1 MGHRA, CDR2 YSYEKL. V lost 6 bases to trimming and J lost 3 bases; unmatched junction nucleotides: 7. This CDR3 has 15 amino acids. DNA for the CDR3: TGCGCCAGCAGTCCGGGGGACAGGGGTGACACTGAAGCTTTCTTT. This sequence encodes CASSPGDRGDTEAFF.

The chain employs TRBV27 and TRBJ2-7; 8 positions match TRBD1. CDR3 length: 15 amino acids. Germline trimming cut 6 bases from V and 4 bases from J; bases unmatched to any gene: 11. In germline, CDR1 is MNHEY, CDR2 SMNVEV (reference sequence). Written as DNA, the CDR3 is TGTGCCAGCAGACCGACAGGGGCGGGGTTATACGAGCAGTACTTC. Its translation is CASRPTGAGLYEQYF.

The chain uses TRBV9 and TRBJ1-6, with TRBD1 matching over 8 bases. This CDR3 region has 15 residues. V was pared by 3 bases and J by 7 bases, with 6 bases of the junction left unmatched. Germline V gene sequence: CDR1 SGDLS, CDR2 YYNGEE. The CDR3 sequence is CASSEGQGANSPLHF. CDR3 sequence (DNA): TGTGCCAGCAGCGAGGGGCAGGGGGCCAATTCACCCCTCCACTTT.

The rearrangement joins TRBV4-3 to TRBJ1-2, with D possibly TRBD1 on 6 matching bases. CDR1 is LGHNA, CDR2 YSLEER, per germline. The CDR3 is 14 amino acids. The V end was cut by 1 base, the J end by 5 bases, with 11 bases between. The CDR3 DNA reads as TGCGCCAGCAGCCAAGCGCAGGGGATGTATGGCTACACCTTC. This encodes CASSQAQGMYGYTF.

This chain joins TRBV9 and TRBJ2-5; 7 nucleotides agree with TRBD1. CDR3 length: 15 amino acids. CDR1 is SGDLS and CDR2 is YYNGEE in the germline V gene. V gave up 3 bases and J gave up 4 bases; unmatched junction bases: 9. The CDR3 loop is CASSARQGPLETQYF. CDR3 DNA sequence: TGTGCCAGCAGCGCACGACAGGGACCCTTAGAGACCCAGTACTTC. The variable domain in full, completed from reference TRBV9 and TRBJ2-5, reads DSGVTQTPKHLITATGQRVTLRCSPRSGDLSVYWYQQSLDQGLQFLIQYYNGEERAKGNILERFSAQQFPDLHSELNLSSLELGDSALYFCASSARQGPLETQYFGPGTRLLVL.